These 32 T cell receptor beta chains came from one sample sequenced in a study of T cells after yellow fever vaccination. TCRdb re-called the 5' RACE reads through MiXCR, storing one row per CDR3 protein. The sample shows about 21,000 distinct CDR3 sequences, approximately 5.2% of them seen only once. Here the sequenced sample was PBMCs, either bulk or a sorted T-cell subset (CD4+, CD8+, memory, or dextramer-sorted; not recorded which), taken roughly 46 days after the first yellow fever vaccination. The origin of the receptors is a young man who received the YFV17D yellow fever vaccine.

This clonotype showed up many times. The chain links TRBV11-2 to TRBJ2-6; TRBD1 aligns across 9 bases. V dropped 5 bases and J dropped 4; count of bases not matched to a gene: 9. CDR1 is SGHAT and CDR2 is FQNNGV in the germline V gene. The CDR3 extends over 17 amino acids. The DNA for the CDR3 is TGTGCCAGCAGCCAAGGGACAGGGTTATCCGGGGCCAACGTCCTGACTTTC. Its protein is CASSQGTGLSGANVLTF.

The sample holds many counts of this clonotype. This sequence joins TRBV18 and TRBJ1-1; no reliable D call. CDR1 and CDR2 (germline): KGHSH, LQKENI. Trimming left V 3 bases short and J 0 bases short, with 11 bases between. The CDR3 length is 15 residues. In nucleotides, the CDR3 is TGTGCCAGCTCACCTGACACAGAAATGAACACTGAAGCTTTCTTT. Encoded protein: CASSPDTEMNTEAFF.

This clonotype was observed at least ten times. CDR3: CASSLGRPNSGNTIYF. The DNA of the CDR3 is TGTGCCAGCAGCCTTGGGAGGCCTAATTCTGGAAACACCATATATTTT. V usage is TRBV12-3 or TRBV12-4 and J usage is TRBJ1-3; D not resolved. The CDR3 is made up of 16 amino acids. Trimming took 6 bases from V and 1 from J, leaving 16 bases between them.

This clonotype was seen many times. This chain joins TRBV7-2 and TRBJ2-2, with D hard to call. V was trimmed by 5 bases and J by 7 bases, leaving 5 bases between them. The CDR3 is 11 amino acids. Germline CDR1 is SGHTA and CDR2 is FQGNSA. The CDR3 DNA follows: TGTGCCAGCAGCGAGCACGGGGAGCTGTTTTTT. Translating it yields CASSEHGELFF.

This clonotype was counted a few times. A much bigger clone sits one base away, suggesting this may be a read error. DNA for the CDR3: TGTGCCAGCAGACTACAGGTGATGTCTGGAAACACCATATATTTT. This translates into CASRLQVMSGNTIYF. The V and J genes are TRBV12-3 or TRBV12-4 and TRBJ1-3; weak D call: TRBD1 (5 bases). Trimming left V 6 bases short and J 1 base short, with 13 bases between. This CDR3 has 15 amino acids.

This clonotype was detected ten times or more. The chain joins TRBV7-9 to TRBJ1-2; possible D gene TRBD1, 5 bases. V shed 8 bases and J shed 3 bases, with 22 bases lying between them. The germline V gene encodes CDR1 SEHNR and CDR2 FQNEAQ (reference sequence). This CDR3 has 16 residues. In DNA, the CDR3 is TGTGCCAGCGGAGGTTCCGGGACCCAAAATTACTATGGCTACACCTTC. Translating it yields CASGGSGTQNYYGYTF.

This clonotype has ten or more counts. This chain connects TRBV3-1 to TRBJ1-4; D remains ambiguous. The CDR3 runs to 15 residues. The ends were cut back, 0 bases at V and 7 bases at J, with 12 bases in the middle. CDR1 and CDR2 from the germline V gene are LGHDT and YNNKEL (reference sequence). The CDR3 loop is CASSQDSQDTEKLFF. CDR3 DNA sequence: TGTGCCAGCAGCCAAGATTCGCAGGATACTGAAAAACTGTTTTTT.

This clonotype was counted ten times or more. The gene calls are TRBV7-2 and TRBJ2-6, with TRBD2 as a possible D gene (5 bases). Between the trimmed V and J ends, which lost 6 bases and 2 bases, there was a span of 11 bases. This CDR3 has 15 residues. Germline CDR1 and CDR2: SGHTA and FQGNSA. The CDR3 coding sequence is TGTGCCAGCAGTTCGCCGACTACTGGGGCCAACGTCCTGACTTTC. Its protein product is CASSSPTTGANVLTF.

This clonotype was counted ten times or more. The chain carries TRBV3-1 and TRBJ1-6; D remains unclear. The CDR3 sequence is 16 residues long. Germline-derived CDR1 and CDR2 are LGHDT and YNNKEL (reference sequence). V dropped 5 bases and J dropped 1 base, with 12 bases sitting between them. CDR3 bases: TGTGCCAGCAGCGATGTCCAGGCATCCTATAATTCACCCCTCCACTTT. Residues: CASSDVQASYNSPLHF. Complete variable domain (other parts from reference TRBV3-1 and TRBJ1-6): DTAVSQTPKYLVTQMGNDKSIKCEQNLGHDTMYWYKQDSKKFLKIMFSYNNKELIINETVPNRFSPKSPDKAHLNLHINSLELGDSAVYFCASSDVQASYNSPLHFGNGTRLTVT.

In this sample, this clonotype turned up many times. The gene calls are TRBV28 and TRBJ2-5, with 7 bases fitting TRBD1. The CDR3 loop spans 17 amino acids. Trimming took 3 bases from V and 5 from J; bases not matched to a gene: 15. Germline V gene data show CDR1 as MDHEN and CDR2 as SYDVKM. CDR3 nucleotides: TGTGCCAGCAGTTTCCCTTTTTGGGAAGGGGGCGGGGAGACCCAGTACTTC. It yields the protein CASSFPFWEGGGETQYF.

This clonotype appeared a few times. The chain links TRBV7-2 to TRBJ1-1, with D tentatively TRBD1 (5 bases). CDR1 and CDR2 from the germline V gene are SGHTA and FQGNSA. Between the trimmed V and J ends, which lost 3 bases and 4 bases, there was a span of 9 bases. CDR3 length equals 13 residues. CDR3 sequence: CASSFDSRTEAFF. The CDR3, as DNA: TGTGCCAGCAGCTTTGACAGTCGCACTGAAGCTTTCTTT.

This clonotype was seen many times. The CDR3 protein is CASSHPAGGPDTQYF. The CDR3 nucleotides read TGTGCCAGCAGTCATCCAGCGGGGGGCCCCGATACGCAGTATTTT. The rearrangement joins TRBV12-3 or TRBV12-4 to TRBJ2-3, with 9 positions matching TRBD2. The CDR3 is 15 residues long. The trim removed 5 bases at V and 6 bases at J, leaving 9 bases unmatched.

This clonotype was counted at least ten times. V and J are TRBV5-1 and TRBJ1-2; D remains unclear. The CDR3 is 16 amino acids. Trimming left V 3 bases short and J 4 bases short, with 19 bases between. The germline gives CDR1 SGHRS, CDR2 YFSETQ. Here the CDR3 reads CASSSYVAGGGYGYTF. In DNA, the CDR3 is TGCGCCAGCAGCTCCTACGTAGCGGGAGGAGGCTATGGCTACACCTTC.

This clonotype was counted at least ten times. The V and J genes are TRBV3-1 and TRBJ2-1, with TRBD2 identical over 9 bases. Germline V CDR1 and CDR2: LGHDT, YNNKEL (reference sequence). This CDR3 is 16 amino acids long. J gave up 5 bases and V 4 bases, and 9 bases lay outside the gene matches. The CDR3 coding sequence is TGTGCCAGCAGCCCCTATCCCCTAGCGGGAAACAATGAGCAGTTCTTC. This codes for CASSPYPLAGNNEQFF.

This clonotype showed up many times. The chain uses TRBV6-2 or TRBV6-3 and TRBJ2-7; a weak D match, TRBD2 (5 bases). V was pared by 4 bases and J by 4 bases, with 8 bases between. Germline V gene sequence: CDR1 MNHEY, CDR2 SVGEGT. The CDR3 covers 12 residues. CDR3 residues: CASSWTGYEQYV. The CDR3 DNA reads TGTGCCAGCAGTTGGACGGGGTACGAGCAGTACGTC.

This clonotype has a count of ten or more. CDR3 DNA sequence: TGCGCCAGCAGCTTCGAGCCTATGAACACTGAAGCTTTCTTT. The encoded protein is CASSFEPMNTEAFF. V and J are TRBV5-1 and TRBJ1-1; no clear D gene. Germline CDR1 SGHRS, CDR2 YFSETQ. The CDR3 has 14 amino acids. V lost 2 bases and J lost 0, with 8 bases in between.

A note on this clonotype: A much larger clone lies one base from this, so it may be a read error. The CDR3 coding sequence is TGTGCCCGCAGCCCCTTACAGGGATCCCTCCACTTT. Protein product: CARSPLQGSLHF. This chain uses TRBV12-3 or TRBV12-4 with TRBJ1-6, with D maybe TRBD1 (6 bases). The CDR3 consists of 12 residues.

The chain is built from TRBV7-2 and TRBJ2-5, with D maybe TRBD1 (6 bases). CDR1 SGHTA and CDR2 FQGNSA come from the germline V gene. Trimming stripped 5 bases from V and 5 bases from J, with 15 bases between. CDR3 length: 14 residues. The DNA of the CDR3 is TGTGCCAGCAGCCCAGCACAGGGACGGGAGACCCAGTACTTC. It is translated as CASSPAQGRETQYF. Complete variable domain (other parts from reference TRBV7-2 and TRBJ2-5): GAGVSQSPSNKVTEKGKDVELRCDPISGHTALYWYRQSLGQGLEFLIYFQGNSAPDKSGLPSDRFSAERTGGSVSTLTIQRTQQEDSAVYLCASSPAQGRETQYFGPGTRLLVL.

This clonotype has ten or more counts. The CDR3 reads CASSPTLHYGYTF. DNA of the CDR3: TGTGCCAGCTCACCGACTCTACACTATGGCTACACCTTC. The rearrangement links TRBV18 to TRBJ1-2, with D hard to call. Germline V gene lookup returns CDR1 KGHSH and CDR2 LQKENI. Between the trimmed V and J ends, which lost 3 bases and 3 bases, there was a span of 8 bases. The CDR3 consists of 13 residues.

This clonotype has ten or more counts. The rearrangement joins TRBV6-1 to TRBJ1-2; tentative D call: TRBD1 (6 bases). Germline values: CDR1 MNHNS, CDR2 SASEGT. The CDR3 has 13 amino acids. V lost 6 bases, J lost 6 bases, and 14 bases lay in between. The CDR3 sequence: CASRRGGADGYTF. CDR3 DNA sequence: TGTGCCAGCAGAAGAGGGGGGGCGGATGGCTACACCTTC.

This clonotype was counted many times. V and J are TRBV3-1 and TRBJ2-1; D ambiguous. The CDR3 totals 15 residues. The germline gives CDR1 LGHDT, CDR2 YNNKEL (reference sequence). Trimming removed 0 bases from V and 0 bases from J, with 6 bases in between. In nucleotides, the CDR3 is TGTGCCAGCAGCCAAGATTGGCGCTCCTACAATGAGCAGTTCTTC. Translated: CASSQDWRSYNEQFF.

This clonotype was seen at least ten times. The J gene is TRBJ2-5, the V gene TRBV15; 7 bases align to TRBD1. This CDR3 region has 16 residues. Germline values: CDR1 LNHNV, CDR2 YYDKDF (reference sequence). With 2 bases clipped from V and 3 bases from J, the junction kept 9 bases outside the gene matches. The CDR3 bases are TGTGCCACCAGCAGACAAACAGGGGTTATTAAAGAGACCCAGTACTTC. As protein: CATSRQTGVIKETQYF.

In this sample, this clonotype turned up many times. The V and J genes are TRBV6-5 and TRBJ1-6, with 8 nucleotides matching TRBD1. CDR1 is MNHEY, CDR2 SVGAGI, per germline. The CDR3 loop spans 15 amino acids. The V gene end was trimmed by 2 bases and the J gene end by 8 bases; junction bases not matched to a gene: 5. The CDR3 sequence is CASSYRNRGDSPLHF. CDR3 nucleotides: TGTGCCAGCAGTTACCGGAACAGGGGGGATTCACCCCTCCACTTT.

This clonotype appeared many times. This chain joins TRBV7-9 and TRBJ1-1, with D possibly matching TRBD1 (5 bases). Deletions cut 5 bases from V and 4 bases from J, with 14 bases between. CDR1 is SEHNR, CDR2 FQNEAQ, per germline (reference sequence). The CDR3 runs 14 residues. CDR3 residues: CASSPNSGSTEAFF. In DNA, the CDR3 is TGTGCCAGCAGCCCGAACTCAGGGTCCACTGAAGCTTTCTTT.

This clonotype has at least ten counts. CDR3 DNA: TGTGCCAGCAGCTTAGTCCCCTCCGCTGAAGCTTTCTTT. It is translated as CASSLVPSAEAFF. The gene calls are TRBV7-3 and TRBJ1-1, with no clear D. V was cut by 2 bases and J by 6 bases, with 10 bases left in between. The CDR3 is 13 amino acids. From germline, CDR1 is SGHTA and CDR2 FQGTGA.

This clonotype showed up many times. J is TRBJ1-3 and V is TRBV7-2, with TRBD1 as a possible D gene (5 bases). This CDR3 spans 16 amino acids. The V and J ends lost 4 bases and 2 bases respectively, with 15 bases between them. Per the germline V gene, CDR1 is SGHTA and CDR2 is FQGNSA. This CDR3 is CASSSYRRQAGNTIYF. The DNA for the CDR3 is TGTGCCAGCAGCTCCTACAGGAGGCAGGCTGGAAACACCATATATTTT.

Ten or more counts support this clonotype. V usage is TRBV20-1 and J usage is TRBJ2-5; 10 bases are a match to TRBD2. V dropped 5 bases and J dropped 5; count of bases not matched to a gene: 8. This CDR3 has 14 amino acids. Per the germline V gene, CDR1 is DFQATT and CDR2 is SNEGSKA (reference sequence). The CDR3 DNA sequence: TGCAGTGCTTTAAGCGGGGGGGCCGGTGAGACCCAGTACTTC. It translates to CSALSGGAGETQYF.

By sample fraction, this clonotype is medium-sized. J is TRBJ2-5 and V is TRBV7-2; 7 nucleotides agree with TRBD2. The CDR3 spans 15 residues. V lost 5 bases, J lost 4 bases, and 10 bases stayed unmatched. CDR1 is SGHTA, CDR2 FQGNSA, per germline. CDR3 protein: CASSPGGVSGETQYF. Written as DNA, the CDR3 is TGTGCCAGCAGCCCGGGGGGAGTATCGGGAGAGACCCAGTACTTC.

This clonotype was found many times. The chain employs TRBV4-2 and TRBJ1-1, with D perhaps matching TRBD1 (5 bases). There are 15 residues in the CDR3. Looked up from germline, CDR1 is LGHNA and CDR2 is YNFKEQ. Trimming shortened V by 3 bases and J by 1 base, and 12 bases separated the two germline ends. The CDR3 spells CASSHGSQGNTEAFF. The DNA for the CDR3 is TGTGCCAGCAGCCACGGCTCTCAGGGGAACACTGAAGCTTTCTTT.

This clonotype was found many times. The J gene is TRBJ2-7, the V gene TRBV3-1, with D possibly called TRBD1 or TRBD2 (6 bases each). This CDR3 contains 16 residues. Germline V gene lookup returns CDR1 LGHDT and CDR2 YNNKEL (reference sequence). V was trimmed by 0 bases and J by 0 bases, leaving 12 bases between them. CDR3 bases: TGTGCCAGCAGCCAAGATGAAGGGGGGTGCTCCTACGAGCAGTACGTC. This translates into CASSQDEGGCSYEQYV.

Many counts were recorded for this clonotype. The V call is TRBV20-1, the J call TRBJ2-2; TRBD2 is a possible D gene (6 bases). The CDR3 has 16 amino acids. The germline CDR1 and CDR2 sequences are DFQATT and SNEGSKA (reference sequence). V lost 4 bases and J 6 bases, leaving 21 bases between the germline ends. The CDR3 here is CSAKSRDSNVPGELFF. The CDR3 DNA reads as TGCAGTGCTAAGAGCCGGGACTCCAACGTTCCCGGGGAGCTGTTTTTT.

This clonotype has ten or more counts. V usage is TRBV20-1 and J usage is TRBJ2-5; D ambiguous. With 8 bases removed from V and 5 bases from J, the gap between germline ends came to 18 bases. There are 13 residues in the CDR3. CDR1 and CDR2 from the germline V gene are DFQATT and SNEGSKA (reference sequence). CDR3 sequence (DNA): TGCAGTCCAAAGAAAGTATCGTGGGAGACCCAGTACTTC. It translates to CSPKKVSWETQYF.